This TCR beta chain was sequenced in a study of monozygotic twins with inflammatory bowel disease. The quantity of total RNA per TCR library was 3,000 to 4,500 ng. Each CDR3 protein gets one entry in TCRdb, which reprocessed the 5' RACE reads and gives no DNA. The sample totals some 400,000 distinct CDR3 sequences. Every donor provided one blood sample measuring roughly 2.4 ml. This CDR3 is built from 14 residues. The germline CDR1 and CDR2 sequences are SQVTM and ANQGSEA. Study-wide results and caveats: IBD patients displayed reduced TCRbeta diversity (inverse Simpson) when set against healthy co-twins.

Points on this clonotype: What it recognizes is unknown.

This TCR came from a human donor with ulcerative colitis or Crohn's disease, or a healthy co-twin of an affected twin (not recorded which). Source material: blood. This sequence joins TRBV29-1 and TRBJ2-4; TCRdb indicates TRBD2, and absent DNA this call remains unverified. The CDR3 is CSVEDGGWGNIQYF.